What follows are 9 T cell receptor beta chains derived from one specimen sequenced in a study of T-cell reconstitution after alpha-beta-depleted transplantation in children. Preparation of the TCRbeta library was carried out with unique molecular identifiers. MiXCR, run by TCRdb on the PCR reads, gives a single entry per CDR3 protein. The table includes under 750,000 distinct CDR3 sequences, roughly 23% detected once. Sample: PBMCs, mostly from graft donor cells, taken 360 days after TCRalphabeta/CD19-depleted stem cell transplant. Receptors were obtained from a boy under three years old who had a stem cell transplant for acute myeloid leukemia, so the T cells may come from the graft donor.

This chain joins TRBV6-1 and TRBJ2-7; D gene unclear. The CDR3 consists of 12 residues. CDR1 is MNHNS and CDR2 is SASEGT in the germline V gene. Trimming stripped 0 bases from V and 12 bases from J, with 12 bases between. DNA of the CDR3: TGTGCCAGCAGTGAAGCCCCATTCCCCCGGTACGTC. Translation: CASSEAPFPRYV.

The J gene is TRBJ2-1, the V gene TRBV15, with D perhaps matching TRBD2 (6 bases). Germline lookup yields CDR1 LNHNV and CDR2 YYDKDF (reference sequence). CDR3 length: 13 residues. V was pared by 8 bases and J by 9 bases, with 17 bases between. The CDR3 region has the DNA TGTGCCACCCATAGCGGTAGCCGGGGTGAGCAGTTCTTC. This gives the protein CATHSGSRGEQFF.

In its sample, this clonotype was seen many times. The gene calls are TRBV27 and TRBJ2-7; 9 bases are a match to TRBD1. Trimming cost V 5 bases and J 5 bases; bases outside gene matches: 7. Germline V lookup: CDR1 MNHEY, CDR2 SMNVEV (reference sequence). This CDR3 is 14 amino acids long. The DNA for the CDR3 is TGTGCCAGCAGTCCCGGGACAGGGATTGACGAGCAGTACTTC. Translated, it gives CASSPGTGIDEQYF.

The chain couples TRBV28 to TRBJ1-5; D ambiguous. The CDR3 totals 13 residues. Germline loops: CDR1 MDHEN, CDR2 SYDVKM. Trimming shortened V by 7 bases and J by 0 bases, and 7 bases separated the two germline ends. Here the CDR3 DNA reads TGTGCCAGCACTTTTAATAGCAATCAGCCCCAGCATTTT. Translation: CASTFNSNQPQHF.

The chain combines TRBV5-1 with TRBJ2-5; 7 bases map to TRBD2. From germline, CDR1 is SGHRS and CDR2 YFSETQ. After removal of 5 bases from V and 5 bases from J, the junction contained 12 bases not matched to a gene. The CDR3 is 15 amino acids. CDR3 DNA sequence: TGCGCCAGCAGTCCGGGAATGGCGGGGGAGGAGACCCAGTACTTC. This gives the protein CASSPGMAGEETQYF.

This chain links TRBV20-1 with TRBJ2-3; TRBD2 matches 8 bases. V lost 3 bases, J lost 8 bases, and 16 bases stayed unmatched. Germline CDR1 DFQATT, CDR2 SNEGSKA (reference sequence). The CDR3 covers 16 residues. This chain's CDR3 is CSASGGASATPRTQYF. As DNA, the CDR3 is TGCAGTGCTAGCGGGGGGGCTAGTGCCACACCTCGTACGCAGTATTTT.

This clonotype has at least ten counts. The genes are TRBV29-1 and TRBJ2-5; unclear D gene. Per the germline V gene, CDR1 is SQVTM and CDR2 is ANQGSEA. The CDR3 runs 14 residues. The V and J ends lost 2 bases and 1 base respectively, with 11 bases between them. CDR3 residues: CSVEPGPIQETQYF. The CDR3 coding sequence is TGCAGCGTTGAACCCGGGCCTATCCAAGAGACCCAGTACTTC.

This clonotype came up a few times. The CDR3 sequence is CASSALWTSYEQYF. DNA of the CDR3: TGTGCCAGCAGTGCACTCTGGACCAGCTACGAGCAGTACTTC. The chain is built from TRBV2 and TRBJ2-7; no definite D call. V was cut by 4 bases and J by 3 bases, with 13 bases left in between. The CDR3 sequence is 14 residues long. CDR1 and CDR2 from the germline V gene are SNHLY and FYNNEI. Complete variable domain (other parts from reference TRBV2 and TRBJ2-7): EPEVTQTPSHQVTQMGQEVILRCVPISNHLYFYWYRQILGQKVEFLVSFYNNEISEKSEIFDDQFSVERPDGSNFTLKIRSTKLEDSAMYFCASSALWTSYEQYFGPGTRLTVT.

V usage is TRBV6-5 and J usage is TRBJ2-5; D might be TRBD1 (6 bases). The V end lost 6 bases, the J end lost 5 bases, and 13 bases lay between the germline ends. From germline, CDR1 is MNHEY and CDR2 SVGAGI. This CDR3 is built from 13 residues. The CDR3 loop is CASRTGAWETQYF. The CDR3 coding sequence is TGTGCCAGCAGGACAGGAGCTTGGGAGACCCAGTACTTC.